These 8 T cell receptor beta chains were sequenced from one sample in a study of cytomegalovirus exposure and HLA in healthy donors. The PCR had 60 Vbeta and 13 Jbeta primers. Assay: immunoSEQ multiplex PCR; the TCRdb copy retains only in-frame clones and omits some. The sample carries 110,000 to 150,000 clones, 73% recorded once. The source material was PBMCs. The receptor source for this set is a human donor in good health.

The CDR3 coding sequence is TGTGCCAGCAGTCCCAGGGTTTCTCAGCCCCAGCATTTT. Translation gives CASSPRVSQPQHF. The rearrangement links TRBV27 to TRBJ1-5; D may be TRBD1 (5 bases). Germline V gene sequence: CDR1 MNHEY, CDR2 SMNVEV (reference sequence). Between the trimmed V and J ends, which lost 5 bases and 6 bases, there was a span of 11 bases. The CDR3 is made up of 13 amino acids.

CDR3 region: CASSQVFLAGDSNQPQHF. CDR3 nucleotide sequence: TGCGCCAGCAGCCAAGTATTCCTCGCGGGAGATAGCAATCAGCCCCAGCATTTT. The chain is built from TRBV4-1 and TRBJ1-5; D not resolved. The CDR3 totals 18 residues. With 1 base removed from V and 0 bases from J, the gap between germline ends came to 16 bases. Germline lookup yields CDR1 MGHRA and CDR2 YSYEKL.

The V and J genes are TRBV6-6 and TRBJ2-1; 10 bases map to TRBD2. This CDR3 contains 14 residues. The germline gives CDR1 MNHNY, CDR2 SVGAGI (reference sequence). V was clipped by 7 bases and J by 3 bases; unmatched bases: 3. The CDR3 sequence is CASKTSGVYNEQFF. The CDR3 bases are TGTGCCAGCAAAACTAGCGGGGTCTACAATGAGCAGTTCTTC.

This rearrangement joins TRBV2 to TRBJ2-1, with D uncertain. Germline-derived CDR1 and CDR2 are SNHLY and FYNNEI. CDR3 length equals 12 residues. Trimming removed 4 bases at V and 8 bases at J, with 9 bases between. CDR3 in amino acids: CASSGRGDEQFF. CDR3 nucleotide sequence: TGTGCCAGCAGTGGACGAGGTGATGAGCAGTTCTTC.

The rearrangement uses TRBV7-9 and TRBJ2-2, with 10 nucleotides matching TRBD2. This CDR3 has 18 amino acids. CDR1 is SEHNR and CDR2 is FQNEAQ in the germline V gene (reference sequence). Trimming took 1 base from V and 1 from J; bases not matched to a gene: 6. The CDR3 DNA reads TGTGCCAGCAGCTTAGTGATACTAGCGGGGCGGAACACCGGGGAGCTGTTTTTT. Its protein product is CASSLVILAGRNTGELFF.

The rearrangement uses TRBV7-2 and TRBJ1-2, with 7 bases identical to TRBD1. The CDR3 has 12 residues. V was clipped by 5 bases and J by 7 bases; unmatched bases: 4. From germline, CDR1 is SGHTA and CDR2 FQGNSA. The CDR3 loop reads CASSPRTGGYTF. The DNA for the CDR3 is TGTGCCAGCAGCCCCCGGACAGGTGGCTACACCTTC.

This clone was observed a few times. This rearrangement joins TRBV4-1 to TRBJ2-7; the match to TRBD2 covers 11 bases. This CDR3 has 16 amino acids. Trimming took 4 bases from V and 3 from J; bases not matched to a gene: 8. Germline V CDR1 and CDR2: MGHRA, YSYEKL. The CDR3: CASSPGGTSGIYEQYF. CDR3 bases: TGCGCCAGCAGCCCGGGAGGGACTAGCGGTATCTACGAGCAGTACTTC.

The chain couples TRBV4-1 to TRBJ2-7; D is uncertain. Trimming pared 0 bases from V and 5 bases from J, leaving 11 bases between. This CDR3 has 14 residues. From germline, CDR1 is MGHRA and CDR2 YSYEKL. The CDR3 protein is CASSQERIADEQYF. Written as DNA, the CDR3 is TGCGCCAGCAGCCAAGAACGGATAGCCGACGAGCAGTACTTC.